This T cell receptor (beta chain) is drawn from a study of OX40 agonist ivuxolimab in advanced cancers. As for the study in general: As their treatment, patients were administered ivuxolimab, an agonistic anti-OX40 (CD134) antibody.

Profiled with immunoSEQ multiplex PCR; TCRdb holds only in-frame clones, not every one. Among about 47,000 clones listed, around 80% were seen once. This clone came up a few times. Its antigen is currently unknown. Regarding the study as a whole: By week 6 at 0.1 to 3.0 mg/kg, blood CD4+ and CD8+ T cells had expanded clonally.

The CDR3 covers 15 residues. Trimming removed 7 bases at V and 5 bases at J, with 20 bases between. CDR1 SGHVS and CDR2 FQNEAQ come from the germline V gene. This chain links TRBV7-8 with TRBJ2-5, with a weak D call TRBD1 (5 bases). This clonotype was sampled from an adult with an advanced solid tumor such as melanoma, head and neck, liver or kidney cancer. The sample consisted of CD4+ or CD8+ T cells sorted from blood, taken in a trial of the OX40 agonist ivuxolimab. The CDR3 DNA is TGTGCCAGCACACGAAACCAGGGTCCTTCGGAGACCCAGTACTTC. It is translated as CASTRNQGPSETQYF.